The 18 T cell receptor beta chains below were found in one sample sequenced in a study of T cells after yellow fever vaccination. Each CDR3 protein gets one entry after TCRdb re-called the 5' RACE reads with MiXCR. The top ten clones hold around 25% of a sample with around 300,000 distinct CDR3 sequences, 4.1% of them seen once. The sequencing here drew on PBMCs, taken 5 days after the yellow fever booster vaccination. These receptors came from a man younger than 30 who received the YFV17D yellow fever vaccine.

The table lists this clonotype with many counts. CDR3 DNA sequence: TGTGCCAGCAGCTCCCAAGGGGGGGTCGAGCAGTACTTC. This translates into CASSSQGGVEQYF. V usage is TRBV7-9 and J usage is TRBJ2-7, with D possibly TRBD2 on 7 matching bases. Germline V lookup: CDR1 SEHNR, CDR2 FQNEAQ (reference sequence). This CDR3 spans 13 amino acids. Trimming took 4 bases from V and 6 from J, leaving 13 bases between them.

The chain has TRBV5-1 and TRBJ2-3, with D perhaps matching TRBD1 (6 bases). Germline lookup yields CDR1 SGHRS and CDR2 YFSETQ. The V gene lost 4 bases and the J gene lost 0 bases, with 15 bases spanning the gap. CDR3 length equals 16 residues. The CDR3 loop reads CASSTATGSSTDTQYF. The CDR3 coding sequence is TGCGCCAGCAGCACGGCGACAGGTTCTAGCACAGATACGCAGTATTTT. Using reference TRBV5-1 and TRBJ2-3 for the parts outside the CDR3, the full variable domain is KAGVTQTPRYLIKTRGQQVTLSCSPISGHRSVSWYQQTPGQGLQFLFEYFSETQRNKGNFPGRFSGRQFSNSRSEMNVSTLELGDSALYLCASSTATGSSTDTQYFGPGTRLTVL.

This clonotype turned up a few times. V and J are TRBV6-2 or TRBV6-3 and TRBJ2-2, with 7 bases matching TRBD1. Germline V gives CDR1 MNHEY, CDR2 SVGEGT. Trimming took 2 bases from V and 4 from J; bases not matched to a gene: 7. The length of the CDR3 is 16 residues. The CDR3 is CASSYRTGRVTGELFF. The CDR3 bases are TGTGCCAGCAGTTACCGGACAGGTCGGGTCACCGGGGAGCTGTTTTTT.

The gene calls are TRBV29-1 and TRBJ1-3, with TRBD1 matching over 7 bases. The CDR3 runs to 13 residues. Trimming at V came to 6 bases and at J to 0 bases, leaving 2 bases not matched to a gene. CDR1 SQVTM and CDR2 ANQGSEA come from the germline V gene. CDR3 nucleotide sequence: TGCAGCGTGGGACAGAGCTCTGGAAACACCATATATTTT. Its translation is CSVGQSSGNTIYF.

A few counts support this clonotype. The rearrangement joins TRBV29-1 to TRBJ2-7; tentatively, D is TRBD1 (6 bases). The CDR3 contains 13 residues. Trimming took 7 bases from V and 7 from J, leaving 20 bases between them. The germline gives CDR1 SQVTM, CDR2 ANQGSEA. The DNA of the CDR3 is TGCAGCGCCTACGGTAATACAGGGTTTGAGCAGTACTTC. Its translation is CSAYGNTGFEQYF.

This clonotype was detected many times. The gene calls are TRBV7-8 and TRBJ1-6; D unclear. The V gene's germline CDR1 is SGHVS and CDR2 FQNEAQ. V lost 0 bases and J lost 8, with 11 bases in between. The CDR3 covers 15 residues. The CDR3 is CASSLALGSYSPLHF. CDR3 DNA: TGTGCCAGCAGCTTAGCGCTAGGGTCCTATTCACCCCTCCACTTT.

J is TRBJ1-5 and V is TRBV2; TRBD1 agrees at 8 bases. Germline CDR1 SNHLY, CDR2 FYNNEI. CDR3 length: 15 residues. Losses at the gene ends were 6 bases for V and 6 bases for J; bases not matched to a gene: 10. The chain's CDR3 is CASRADRVGGQPQHF. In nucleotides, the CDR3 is TGTGCCAGCAGAGCGGACAGGGTCGGGGGTCAGCCCCAGCATTTT.

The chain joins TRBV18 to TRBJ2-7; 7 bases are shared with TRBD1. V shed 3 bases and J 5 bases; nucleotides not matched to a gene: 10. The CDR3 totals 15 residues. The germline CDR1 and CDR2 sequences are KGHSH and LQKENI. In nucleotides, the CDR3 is TGTGCCAGCTCACCGACTCCCAGGGGGACCCACGAGCAGTACGTC. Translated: CASSPTPRGTHEQYV.

CDR3 sequence: CASSRQPGQGAVHEQYF. The CDR3 DNA follows: TGCGCCAGCAGCCGGCAACCGGGACAGGGGGCAGTACACGAGCAGTACTTC. The chain uses TRBV4-1 and TRBJ2-7, with 12 bases that match TRBD1. This CDR3 contains 17 residues. Germline V gives CDR1 MGHRA, CDR2 YSYEKL. With V trimmed by 4 bases and J by 5 bases, 12 bases remained unmatched.

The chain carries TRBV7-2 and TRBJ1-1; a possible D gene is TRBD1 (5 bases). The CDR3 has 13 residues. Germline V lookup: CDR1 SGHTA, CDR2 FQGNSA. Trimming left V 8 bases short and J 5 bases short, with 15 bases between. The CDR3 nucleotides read TGTGCCAGCCGTCAAGGCGGGGCGACTGAAGCTTTCTTT. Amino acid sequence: CASRQGGATEAFF.

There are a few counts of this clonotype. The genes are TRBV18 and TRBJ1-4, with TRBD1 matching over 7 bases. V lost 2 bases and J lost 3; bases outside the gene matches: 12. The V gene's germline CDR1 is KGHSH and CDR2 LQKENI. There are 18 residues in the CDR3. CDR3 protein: CASSPEENRGEANEKLFF. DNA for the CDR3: TGTGCCAGCTCACCAGAAGAGAACAGGGGAGAAGCTAATGAAAAACTGTTTTTT.

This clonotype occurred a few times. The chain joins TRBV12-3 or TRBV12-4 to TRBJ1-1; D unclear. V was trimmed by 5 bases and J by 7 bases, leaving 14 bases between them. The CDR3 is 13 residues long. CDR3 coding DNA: TGTGCCAGCAGTCAAACGGAAGCAAGTGAAGCTTTCTTT. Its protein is CASSQTEASEAFF.

The CDR3 loop is CASRTTSGEETQYF. In DNA, the CDR3 is TGTGCCAGCAGAACGACTAGCGGAGAAGAGACCCAGTACTTC. The V and J genes are TRBV6-6 and TRBJ2-5, with 9 bases fitting TRBD2. CDR3 size: 14 residues. Germline V lookup: CDR1 MNHNY, CDR2 SVGAGI (reference sequence). The V and J ends lost 6 bases and 3 bases, in that order; junction bases with no gene match: 5.

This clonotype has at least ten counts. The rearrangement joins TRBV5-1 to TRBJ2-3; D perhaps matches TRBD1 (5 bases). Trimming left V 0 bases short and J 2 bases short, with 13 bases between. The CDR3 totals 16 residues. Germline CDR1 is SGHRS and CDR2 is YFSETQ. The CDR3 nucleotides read TGCGCCAGCAGCTTGGGTGTGGACATTTTCACAGATACGCAGTATTTT. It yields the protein CASSLGVDIFTDTQYF. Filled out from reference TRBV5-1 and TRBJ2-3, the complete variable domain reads KAGVTQTPRYLIKTRGQQVTLSCSPISGHRSVSWYQQTPGQGLQFLFEYFSETQRNKGNFPGRFSGRQFSNSRSEMNVSTLELGDSALYLCASSLGVDIFTDTQYFGPGTRLTVL.

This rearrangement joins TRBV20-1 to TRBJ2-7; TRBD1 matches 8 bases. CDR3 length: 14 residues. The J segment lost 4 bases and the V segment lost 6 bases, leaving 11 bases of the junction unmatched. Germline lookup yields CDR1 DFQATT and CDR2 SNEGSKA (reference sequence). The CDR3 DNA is TGCAGTGCAAAAGGACAGGGATCCCCTTACGAGCAGTACGTC. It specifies CSAKGQGSPYEQYV.

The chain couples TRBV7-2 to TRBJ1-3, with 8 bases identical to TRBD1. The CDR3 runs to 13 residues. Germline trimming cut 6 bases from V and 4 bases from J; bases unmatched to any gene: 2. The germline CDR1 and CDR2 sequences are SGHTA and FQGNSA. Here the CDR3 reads CASSGQGGNTIYF. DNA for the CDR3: TGTGCCAGCAGTGGACAGGGAGGAAACACCATATATTTT.

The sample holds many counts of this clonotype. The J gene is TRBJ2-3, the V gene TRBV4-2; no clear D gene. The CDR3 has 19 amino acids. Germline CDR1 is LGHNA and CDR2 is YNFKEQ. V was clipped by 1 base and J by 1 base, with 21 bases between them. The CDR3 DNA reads TGTGCCAGCAGCCAAGGATTGGCCCAGGCAGCCCCTGGCACAGATACGCAGTATTTT. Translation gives CASSQGLAQAAPGTDTQYF.

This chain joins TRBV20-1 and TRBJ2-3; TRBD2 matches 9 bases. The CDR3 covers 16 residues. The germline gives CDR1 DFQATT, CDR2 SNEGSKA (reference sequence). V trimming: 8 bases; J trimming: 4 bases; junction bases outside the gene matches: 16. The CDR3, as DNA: TGCAGTCACTACTCCGGACCCGCGGGAGGGGCAGATACGCAGTATTTT. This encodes CSHYSGPAGGADTQYF.